This T cell receptor (beta chain) is from a study of T cell responses to AZD1222 COVID-19 vaccine. The repertoire was sequenced with immunoSEQ multiplex PCR; TCRdb's copy has only in-frame clones and lacks some. The top ten hold approximately 2.1% of the sample, which has tens of thousands of clones, 89% seen once. To note about this clone: Its antigen is unknown.

Study outcomes and limitations: No repertoire was sampled before or during the peak T cell response, only after it. Just six people given AZD1222 tested seropositive at baseline. Two doses of AZD1222 preceded a rise in Spike-specific TCR breadth and depth. Clonal diversity may have been underestimated, and the donors were mostly white British, with more females than males.

V dropped 1 base and J dropped 0 bases, with 9 bases sitting between them. CDR1 LGHDT and CDR2 YNNKEL come from the germline V gene (reference sequence). CDR3 length equals 15 residues. This receptor was identified in an adult in good health. V gene TRBV3-1 (or the pseudogene TRBV3-2) combines with J gene TRBJ1-2; D gene ambiguous. Here the sequenced sample was peripheral blood, taken on day 0 of AZD1222 vaccination. CDR3 amino acids: CASSQGSRPNYGYTF. As DNA, the CDR3 is TGTGCCAGCAGCCAAGGATCCAGACCTAACTATGGCTACACCTTC.